A single sample gave rise to the 13 T cell receptor beta chains below, sequenced in a study of CD8 T cells in Susac syndrome (dated by TCRdb to the late 2010s). Receptors were amplified or captured by the immunoSEQ multiplex PCR assay. RNA was extracted using the RNeasy kit, and about 0.45 to 1 microgram was reverse transcribed with random hexamers. TCRdb applied fastp at Q25 and MiXCR to the public reads, then kept only in-frame beta chains. A single entry per CDR3 protein holds the most common genes and DNA from its merged rows. The sample table lists 200,000 or so distinct CDR3 sequences, about 94% of them with a count of one. The top ten clones comprise about 0.15% of the sample. Sequencing input: CD8+ T cells from PBMCs. These receptors all come from a human donor with multiple sclerosis.

DNA of the CDR3: TGTGCCAGCAGCCGTAGGGGTCAGCCCCAGCATTTT. Its protein product is CASSRRGQPQHF. The chain has TRBV5-6 and TRBJ1-5; D is perhaps TRBD1 (5 bases). The V and J ends lost 4 bases and 6 bases respectively, with 8 bases between them. The CDR3 runs to 12 residues. The germline V gene has CDR1 SGHDT and CDR2 YYEEEE.

This rearrangement joins TRBV29-1 to TRBJ1-2; D is unresolved. Germline V gene sequence: CDR1 SQVTM, CDR2 ANQGSEA. Trimming removed 5 bases at V and 3 bases at J, with 13 bases between. This CDR3 has 13 amino acids. CDR3 loop: CSVRWPSDYGYTF. The CDR3 nucleotides are TGCAGCGTTCGGTGGCCGTCCGACTATGGCTACACCTTC.

V gene TRBV2 combines with J gene TRBJ2-2; 8 nucleotides match TRBD2. V lost 8 bases and J lost 7; bases outside the gene matches: 9. CDR1 SNHLY and CDR2 FYNNEI come from the germline V gene. There are 14 residues in the CDR3. The CDR3 loop reads CASGRPTSGGELFF. The DNA for the CDR3 is TGTGCCAGCGGCCGACCAACTAGCGGCGGGGAGCTGTTTTTT.

CDR3 sequence: CASSPLGENTEAFF. CDR3 nucleotides: TGTGCCAGTAGTCCCTTGGGGGAGAACACTGAAGCTTTCTTT. J is TRBJ1-1 and V is TRBV19, with D possibly TRBD1 on 5 matching bases. CDR3 length: 14 residues. In germline, CDR1 is LNHDA, CDR2 SQIVND (reference sequence). V lost 5 bases, J lost 1 base, and 11 bases lay in between. Looking up the rest from reference TRBV19 and TRBJ1-1 gives the full variable domain: DGGITQSPKYLFRKEGQNVTLSCEQNLNHDAMYWYRQDPGQGLRLIYYSQIVNDFQKGDIAEGYSVSREKKESFPLTVTSAQKNPTAFYLCASSPLGENTEAFFGQGTRLTVV.

This chain connects TRBV27 to TRBJ1-5; a possible D gene is TRBD1 (6 bases). CDR3 length equals 13 residues. Germline CDR1 is MNHEY and CDR2 is SMNVEV (reference sequence). The V gene lost 7 bases and the J gene lost 10 bases, with 17 bases spanning the gap. The CDR3 sequence is CASTHRVGEPQHF. The CDR3 coding sequence is TGTGCCAGCACCCACAGGGTAGGCGAACCCCAGCATTTT.

The chain carries TRBV24-1 and TRBJ2-6; no reliable D call. CDR3 size: 13 residues. Germline V gene sequence: CDR1 KGHDR, CDR2 SFDVKD. V was trimmed by 10 bases and J by 0 bases, leaving 6 bases between them. The CDR3 here is CATQVSGANVLTF. The CDR3 DNA is TGTGCCACTCAGGTCTCTGGGGCCAACGTCCTGACTTTC.

This sequence joins TRBV7-9 and TRBJ2-7; 9 bases are shared with TRBD1. The CDR3 totals 15 residues. The V gene end was trimmed by 1 base and the J gene end by 5 bases; junction bases not matched to a gene: 6. CDR1 is SEHNR, CDR2 FQNEAQ, per germline (reference sequence). The CDR3 DNA reads as TGTGCCAGCAGCTTAGATGACAGGGGGGTTCACGAGCAGTACTTC. Amino acid sequence: CASSLDDRGVHEQYF.

The chain uses TRBV7-9 and TRBJ1-6, with D uncertain. V lost 5 bases, J lost 6 bases, and 26 bases lay in between. CDR3 length: 19 residues. Germline loops: CDR1 SEHNR, CDR2 FQNEAQ (reference sequence). The CDR3 nucleotides are TGTGCCAGCAGCCCCAGCCCCATTGACACTGGGCACCCTAATTCACCCCTCCACTTT. It translates to CASSPSPIDTGHPNSPLHF.

The CDR3, as DNA: TGTGCCAGCAGCCCCGGGACACTTGGGGGAGAGCAGTACTTC. It codes for CASSPGTLGGEQYF. The genes are TRBV6-5 and TRBJ2-7, with a possible D match to TRBD1 (6 bases). V dropped 6 bases and J dropped 7 bases, with 19 bases sitting between them. This CDR3 has 14 residues. CDR1 and CDR2 from the germline V gene are MNHEY and SVGAGI.

The chain has TRBV7-3 and TRBJ2-6, with D possibly matching TRBD2 (6 bases). The CDR3 has 17 amino acids. Germline V gives CDR1 SGHTA, CDR2 FQGTGA. V gave up 4 bases and J gave up 0 bases, with 13 bases separating them. The CDR3 DNA follows: TGTGCCAGCAGCTCCGTGACTAGTCGCTCTGGGGCCAACGTCCTGACTTTC. Translating gives CASSSVTSRSGANVLTF. Combining the CDR3 with reference TRBV7-3 and TRBJ2-6 gives the whole variable domain GAGVSQTPSNKVTEKGKYVELRCDPISGHTALYWYRQSLGQGPEFLIYFQGTGAADDSGLPNDRFFAVRPEGSVSTLKIQRTERGDSAVYLCASSSVTSRSGANVLTFGAGSRLTVL.

V usage is TRBV19 and J usage is TRBJ2-2, with 7 bases that match TRBD2. Germline assignment: CDR1 LNHDA and CDR2 SQIVND (reference sequence). V was pared by 7 bases and J by 2 bases, with 7 bases of the junction left unmatched. CDR3 length: 15 amino acids. The CDR3 nucleotides read TGTGCCAGTAAATGGGGACTACCTAACACCGGGGAGCTGTTTTTT. Amino acid sequence: CASKWGLPNTGELFF.

This clonotype was observed a single time. This chain links TRBV6-1 with TRBJ2-7, with 7 nucleotides matching TRBD1. With V trimmed by 8 bases and J by 12 bases, 13 bases remained unmatched. CDR1 is MNHNS and CDR2 is SASEGT in the germline V gene. CDR3 size: 12 residues. CDR3 nucleotide sequence: TGTGCCAGCTGGGGACAGCCCGCTCACCGGTACTTC. Translation gives CASWGQPAHRYF.

The J gene is TRBJ2-2, the V gene TRBV6-5; 10 bases match TRBD1. Germline CDR1 is MNHEY and CDR2 is SVGAGI. CDR3 length: 16 amino acids. V lost 2 bases and J lost 3; bases outside the gene matches: 3. The CDR3 region has the DNA TGTGCCAGCAGTTACGGGACAGGGGATGACACCGGGGAGCTGTTTTTT. This encodes CASSYGTGDDTGELFF.